This entry lists 17 T cell receptor beta chains sequenced from one sample in a study of a mutant IDH1 vaccine in newly diagnosed glioma. Method: immunoSEQ multiplex PCR; TCRdb's copy keeps in-frame clones and lacks some. The sample lists fewer than 45,000 clones; roughly 92% were seen once. Documented time point: baseline, week 1 (first vaccination visit). Treatment denoted: pre-vaccination baseline after standard-of-care therapy. This sample comprised PBMCs, obtained from a glioma patient treated with radiotherapy, temozolomide or both. The receptor source for this set is a man between 18 and 29 years old with glioma.

The rearrangement joins TRBV4-3 to TRBJ2-3; 8 nucleotides align to TRBD2. The CDR3 extends over 15 amino acids. With V trimmed by 2 bases and J by 0 bases, 1 base remained unmatched. Germline V gene lookup returns CDR1 LGHNA and CDR2 YSLEER. The CDR3: CASSQLAGSTDTQYF. CDR3 sequence (DNA): TGCGCCAGCAGCCAACTAGCGGGCAGCACAGATACGCAGTATTTT.

V and J are TRBV11-1 and TRBJ1-1, with a tentative D call TRBD1 (5 bases). Trimming stripped 5 bases from V and 5 bases from J, with 18 bases between. Germline CDR1 is SGHAT and CDR2 is FQDESV (reference sequence). The CDR3 spans 15 residues. The CDR3 DNA reads as TGTGCCAGCAGCGCCCTACAGGTCTTGGGGACTGAAGCTTTCTTT. As protein: CASSALQVLGTEAFF. Full variable domain (outside the CDR3, taken from reference TRBV11-1 and TRBJ1-1): EAEVAQSPRYKITEKSQAVAFWCDPISGHATLYWYRQILGQGPELLVQFQDESVVDDSQLPKDRFSAERLKGVDSTLKIQPAELGDSAMYLCASSALQVLGTEAFFGQGTRLTVV.

The rearrangement joins TRBV6-1 to TRBJ2-5; possibly TRBD1 for D (6 bases). Looked up from germline, CDR1 is MNHNS and CDR2 is SASEGT. The V end lost 0 bases, the J end lost 0 bases, and 8 bases lay between the germline ends. The CDR3 has 15 residues. The CDR3, as DNA: TGTGCCAGCAGTGAAGCTCGACAGGACCAAGAGACCCAGTACTTC. Amino acid sequence: CASSEARQDQETQYF.

The rearrangement links TRBV5-4 to TRBJ1-6; D call uncertain. CDR1 is SGHNT, CDR2 YYREEE, per germline (reference sequence). This CDR3 comprises 13 residues. Deletions cut 2 bases from V and 7 bases from J, with 7 bases between. This CDR3 reads CASSFSSNSPLHF. DNA of the CDR3: TGTGCCAGCAGCTTTTCTTCGAATTCACCCCTCCACTTT.

The rearrangement uses TRBV6-1 and TRBJ1-5; weak D call: TRBD1 (6 bases). Trimming cost V 4 bases and J 2 bases, with 15 bases left between them. The CDR3 runs to 16 residues. The germline V gene has CDR1 MNHNS and CDR2 SASEGT. The chain's CDR3 is CASSGLPEGGNQPQHF. CDR3 DNA sequence: TGTGCCAGCAGTGGACTGCCGGAGGGGGGCAATCAGCCCCAGCATTTT.

The J gene is TRBJ2-3, the V gene TRBV11-2; D not resolved. V gave up 0 bases and J gave up 6 bases, with 10 bases separating them. Germline-derived CDR1 and CDR2 are SGHAT and FQNNGV. This CDR3 has 14 amino acids. This CDR3 reads CASSLDLSLDTQYF. CDR3 DNA sequence: TGTGCCAGCAGCTTAGATTTAAGTCTGGATACGCAGTATTTT.

The chain couples TRBV11-2 to TRBJ1-4, with no clear D. Germline loops: CDR1 SGHAT, CDR2 FQNNGV. The CDR3 length is 15 residues. Trimming removed 2 bases at V and 6 bases at J, with 13 bases between. Here the CDR3 reads CASSLRAPQDEKLFF. The CDR3 DNA sequence: TGTGCCAGCAGCTTAAGGGCACCACAAGATGAAAAACTGTTTTTT.

The J gene is TRBJ1-5, the V gene TRBV5-1; possible D gene TRBD1, 6 bases. This CDR3 contains 15 residues. The germline gives CDR1 SGHRS, CDR2 YFSETQ. The ends were cut back, 4 bases at V and 4 bases at J, with 15 bases in the middle. The CDR3 region is CASSLEGDRNQPQHF. The CDR3 nucleotides read TGCGCCAGCAGCCTTGAGGGGGATCGGAATCAGCCCCAGCATTTT.

The chain couples TRBV5-8 to TRBJ2-1; the match to TRBD2 covers 10 bases. Germline lookup yields CDR1 SGHTS and CDR2 YDEGEE. The CDR3 spans 17 residues. V gave up 5 bases and J gave up 8 bases; unmatched junction bases: 16. The DNA of the CDR3 is TGTGCCAGCAGTTCCTTCTACGAGCTAGCGGGAGTGTATGAGCAGTTCTTC. It encodes CASSSFYELAGVYEQFF.

V is TRBV19 and J is TRBJ2-1; TRBD2 is a possible D gene (6 bases). The CDR3 is 12 amino acids. The germline CDR1 and CDR2 sequences are LNHDA and SQIVND (reference sequence). Trimming pared 1 base from V and 9 bases from J, leaving 7 bases between. CDR3 loop: CASSIGGLEQFF. The CDR3 DNA follows: TGTGCCAGTAGTATAGGGGGACTTGAGCAGTTCTTC. The full variable domain, rest sourced from reference TRBV19 and TRBJ2-1, is DGGITQSPKYLFRKEGQNVTLSCEQNLNHDAMYWYRQDPGQGLRLIYYSQIVNDFQKGDIAEGYSVSREKKESFPLTVTSAQKNPTAFYLCASSIGGLEQFFGPGTRLTVL.

In nucleotides, the CDR3 is TGTGCCAGCAGCATGGACAGGATGAACACTGAAGCTTTCTTT. It yields the protein CASSMDRMNTEAFF. This chain uses TRBV11-3 with TRBJ1-1; the match to TRBD1 covers 7 bases. The CDR3 length is 14 residues. The trim removed 5 bases at V and 0 bases at J, leaving 3 bases unmatched. CDR1 is SGHNT and CDR2 is YENEEA in the germline V gene.

The V call is TRBV7-9, the J call TRBJ2-5; 8 positions agree with TRBD1. Per germline, CDR1 SEHNR and CDR2 FQNEAQ (reference sequence). V trimming: 5 bases; J trimming: 4 bases; junction bases outside the gene matches: 9. This CDR3 region has 15 residues. CDR3 sequence reads: CASSPYTGQGETQYF. The CDR3 DNA reads TGTGCCAGCAGCCCCTACACCGGACAGGGAGAGACCCAGTACTTC.

The J gene is TRBJ2-7, the V gene TRBV29-1; possible D gene TRBD1, 6 bases. Trimming removed 4 bases from V and 3 bases from J, with 10 bases in between. This CDR3 is built from 12 residues. CDR1 and CDR2 (germline): SQVTM, ANQGSEA. The CDR3 DNA reads TGCAGCGTTGTACAACAGGGCTACGAGCAGTACTTC. Its protein product is CSVVQQGYEQYF.

The CDR3 DNA sequence: TGTGCCAGCAGAGTATCCGGGACTCAGCCCCAGCATTTT. Residues: CASRVSGTQPQHF. The chain is built from TRBV27 and TRBJ1-5; tentative D call: TRBD1 (5 bases). This CDR3 contains 13 residues. Germline assignment: CDR1 MNHEY and CDR2 SMNVEV (reference sequence). Trimming took off 6 bases at V and 6 bases at J, with 12 bases between the two ends.

The V and J genes are TRBV27 and TRBJ2-3; D gene uncertain. Between the trimmed V and J ends, which lost 0 bases and 6 bases, there was a span of 7 bases. CDR3 length: 13 residues. Germline V gives CDR1 MNHEY, CDR2 SMNVEV (reference sequence). CDR3 protein: CASSLSNPDTQYF. In DNA form, the CDR3 reads TGTGCCAGCAGTTTATCGAATCCGGATACGCAGTATTTT.

This clone was found a few times. The gene calls are TRBV28 and TRBJ1-1, with 11 bases fitting TRBD1. V gave up 6 bases and J gave up 0 bases; unmatched junction bases: 9. The CDR3 contains 17 residues. Germline V gene data show CDR1 as MDHEN and CDR2 as SYDVKM. The CDR3 DNA reads TGTGCCAGCAGAGTTCCGGGACAGGGGGGTTTGAACACTGAAGCTTTCTTT. It specifies CASRVPGQGGLNTEAFF.

The rearrangement joins TRBV7-9 to TRBJ1-4; no reliable D call. Germline CDR1 is SEHNR and CDR2 is FQNEAQ (reference sequence). Trimming stripped 6 bases from V and 8 bases from J, with 16 bases between. The CDR3 covers 14 residues. The CDR3 DNA reads TGTGCCAGCAGGTTCGGAACTAGCGGCGAAAAACTGTTTTTT. As protein: CASRFGTSGEKLFF.